A selection of T cell receptor beta chains follows, all from one sample in a study of memory CD4+ T cells and cytomegalovirus serostatus. The repertoire was sequenced with immunoSEQ multiplex PCR; TCRdb's copy has only in-frame clones and lacks some. The sample includes about 45,000 clones, 76% of them seen just once. The sample was memory CD4+ T cells from blood. The receptors stem from an adult in good health and CMV-seronegative. The CDR3 runs from the conserved cysteine through the conserved F or W. Fields, in order: V gene, clone size, D gene, J gene, CDR3 protein, CDR3 DNA. The D gene is left open where the match is weak. Rows give clone size only sometimes, using once, few, many, or a class for an expanded clone.

V: TRBV5-4; size: NA; D: TRBD1; J: TRBJ2-7; CDR3: CASGTGGDSEQYF; DNA: TGTGCCAGCGGGACAGGGGGCGATTCCGAGCAGTACTTC
V: TRBV18; size: NA; D: NA; J: TRBJ1-4; CDR3: CASSPLGTGNEKLFF; DNA: TGTGCCAGCTCACCTCTAGGGACGGGAAATGAAAAACTGTTTTTT
V: TRBV18; size: NA; D: TRBD1; J: TRBJ1-1; CDR3: CASSLLGQGVVGTEAFF; DNA: TGTGCCAGCTCACTATTGGGACAGGGGGTAGTGGGCACTGAAGCTTTCTTT
V: TRBV6-6; size: few; D: NA; J: TRBJ1-5; CDR3: CASSYEAGVQPQHF; DNA: TGTGCCAGCAGTTACGAGGCAGGGGTTCAGCCCCAGCATTTT
V: TRBV6-5; size: NA; D: NA; J: TRBJ1-6; CDR3: CASRGGFNSPLHF; DNA: TGTGCCAGCAGGGGGGGATTTAATTCACCCCTCCACTTT
V: TRBV28; size: NA; D: NA; J: TRBJ1-3; CDR3: CASSLVQSSGNTIYF; DNA: TGTGCCAGCAGTTTAGTACAGAGCTCTGGAAACACCATATATTTT
V: TRBV6-1; size: NA; D: NA; J: TRBJ2-5; CDR3: CASATTIQETQYF; DNA: TGTGCCAGCGCAACAACAATCCAAGAGACCCAGTACTTC
V: TRBV9; size: NA; D: TRBD2; J: TRBJ2-3; CDR3: CASSALGLAVTDTQYF; DNA: TGTGCCAGCAGCGCCCTGGGACTAGCGGTGACAGATACGCAGTATTTT
V: TRBV11-3; size: NA; D: NA; J: TRBJ1-3; CDR3: CASNNDQGSGNTIYF; DNA: TGTGCCAGCAACAATGATCAGGGTTCTGGAAACACCATATATTTT
V: TRBV5-1; size: NA; D: NA; J: TRBJ2-7; CDR3: CASSFSTAGTVSYEQYF; DNA: TGCGCCAGCAGTTTTTCGACAGCCGGGACGGTCTCCTACGAGCAGTACTTC
V: TRBV11-1; size: NA; D: TRBD1; J: TRBJ2-7; CDR3: CASSLGTGNREQYF; DNA: TGTGCCAGCAGCCTGGGGACAGGGAACCGCGAGCAGTACTTC
V: TRBV7-8; size: NA; D: NA; J: TRBJ1-4; CDR3: CASSLDEGRGEKLFF; DNA: TGTGCCAGCAGCTTGGACGAGGGCAGGGGCGAAAAACTGTTTTTT
V: TRBV11-2; size: NA; D: TRBD2; J: TRBJ2-2; CDR3: CASSSTSGRGAHAGELFF; DNA: TGTGCCAGCAGCTCGACTAGCGGGCGGGGGGCCCATGCCGGGGAGCTGTTTTTT
V: TRBV5-4; size: NA; D: TRBD1; J: TRBJ1-2; CDR3: CASSSTGAYGYTF; DNA: TGTGCCAGCAGCTCGACAGGGGCCTATGGCTACACCTTC
V: TRBV28; size: NA; D: NA; J: TRBJ2-4; CDR3: CASRPAEVAKNIQYF; DNA: TGTGCCAGCAGGCCGGCCGAGGTAGCCAAAAACATTCAGTACTTC
V: TRBV7-2; size: NA; D: NA; J: TRBJ2-5; CDR3: CASSKRTGEETQYF; DNA: TGTGCCAGCAGCAAACGGACGGGTGAAGAGACCCAGTACTTC
V: TRBV2; size: NA; D: NA; J: TRBJ1-3; CDR3: CASSEAPGPSSGNTIYF; DNA: TGTGCCAGCAGTGAAGCGCCCGGGCCTAGCTCTGGAAACACCATATATTTT
V: TRBV19; size: NA; D: NA; J: TRBJ2-1; CDR3: CASSIDGRGNEQFF; DNA: TGTGCCAGTAGTATAGATGGCAGGGGTAATGAGCAGTTCTTC
V: TRBV2; size: medium-sized; D: NA; J: TRBJ2-7; CDR3: CASSLRQAQYF; DNA: TGTGCCAGCAGTCTACGACAGGCGCAGTACTTC
V: TRBV9; size: NA; D: NA; J: TRBJ2-5; CDR3: CASSVEGRETQYF; DNA: TGTGCCAGCAGCGTAGAGGGGAGGGAGACCCAGTACTTC
V: TRBV28; size: NA; D: NA; J: TRBJ1-5; CDR3: CASSSVMRPQHF; DNA: TGTGCCAGCAGTTCAGTTATGAGGCCCCAGCATTTT
V: TRBV7-8; size: NA; D: NA; J: TRBJ1-2; CDR3: CASMNRSGYGYTF; DNA: TGTGCCAGCATGAACAGATCCGGCTATGGCTACACCTTC
V: TRBV14; size: NA; D: TRBD1; J: TRBJ2-1; CDR3: CASSQGDRGPQFF; DNA: TGTGCCAGCAGCCAAGGGGACAGGGGGCCGCAGTTCTTC
V: TRBV29-1; size: few; D: NA; J: TRBJ1-1; CDR3: CSVEDPGDTEAFF; DNA: TGCAGCGTTGAAGATCCAGGGGACACTGAAGCTTTCTTT
V: TRBV4-2; size: NA; D: NA; J: TRBJ2-5; CDR3: CASSQERASRLQETQYF; DNA: TGTGCCAGCAGCCAAGAAAGGGCTAGCAGGCTCCAAGAGACCCAGTACTTC
V: TRBV7-9; size: NA; D: NA; J: TRBJ1-4; CDR3: CASSPRTAGGEKLFF; DNA: TGTGCCAGCAGCCCCCGGACAGCAGGTGGTGAAAAACTGTTTTTT